Each of the 7 T cell receptor beta chains below was sequenced from the same sample in a study of blood T cell repertoires in COVID-19. TCRdb's table, derived via immunoSEQ multiplex PCR, lists solely in-frame clones and lacks some. The profile covers about 44,000 clones, with roughly 84% appearing a single time and about 4% taken by the ten largest. Material: peripheral blood. These receptors originate from a woman between 65 and 79 years old with acute or convalescent COVID-19.

The rearrangement links TRBV7-8 to TRBJ2-1, with 7 bases matching TRBD2. J was trimmed by 2 bases and V by 1 base; bases with no gene match: 17. Looked up from germline, CDR1 is SGHVS and CDR2 is FQNEAQ. The CDR3 loop spans 20 amino acids. The CDR3 DNA follows: TGTGCCAGCAGCTTAGGGTTTCTGACTCGCGGGAGATCGGCCTACAATGAGCAGTTCTTC. This codes for CASSLGFLTRGRSAYNEQFF.

The rearrangement uses TRBV5-5 and TRBJ2-5; no firm D call. CDR1 is SGHKS and CDR2 is YYEKEE in the germline V gene (reference sequence). V was clipped by 4 bases and J by 1 base, with 11 bases between them. The CDR3 contains 14 residues. CDR3 sequence reads: CASSLGTVQETQYF. The CDR3 DNA is TGTGCCAGCAGCCTAGGAACTGTCCAAGAGACCCAGTACTTC.

The chain is built from TRBV7-9 and TRBJ2-7, with D possibly matching TRBD1 (5 bases). Trimming left V 0 bases short and J 0 bases short, with 6 bases between. The CDR3 runs 14 residues. CDR1 is SEHNR, CDR2 FQNEAQ, per germline (reference sequence). The CDR3 sequence is CASSLATGSYEQYF. In nucleotides, the CDR3 is TGTGCCAGCAGCTTAGCTACAGGCTCCTACGAGCAGTACTTC.

The chain uses TRBV30 and TRBJ2-3, with D possibly matching TRBD1 (5 bases). Trimming removed 3 bases at V and 6 bases at J, with 10 bases between. This CDR3 is 12 amino acids long. The germline gives CDR1 GTSNPN, CDR2 SVGIG (reference sequence). The CDR3 nucleotides read TGTGCCTGGAGCTCGAAGGGGGATACGCAGTATTTT. Amino acids: CAWSSKGDTQYF.

In its sample, this clone was seen a few times. The genes are TRBV4-3 and TRBJ1-2, with 7 bases matching TRBD1. The V gene's germline CDR1 is LGHNA and CDR2 YSLEER. This CDR3 is 15 amino acids long. J lost 3 bases, V lost 0 bases, and 4 bases had no gene match. Here the CDR3 reads CASSQDVDRDYGYTF. The DNA of the CDR3 is TGCGCCAGCAGCCAAGACGTCGACAGGGACTATGGCTACACCTTC.

The V and J genes are TRBV10-2 and TRBJ1-6, with 7 bases lining up with TRBD1. Germline V gives CDR1 WSHSY, CDR2 SAAADI. The CDR3 has 15 residues. Trimming removed 0 bases from V and 9 bases from J; junction bases left unmatched: 5. CDR3 region: CASSESRQGGSPLHF. CDR3 DNA: TGCGCCAGCAGTGAGTCGAGACAGGGCGGTTCACCCCTCCACTTT.

The chain combines TRBV12-3 or TRBV12-4 with TRBJ1-1; D remains ambiguous. V lost 3 bases, J lost 6 bases, and 8 bases lay in between. The length of the CDR3 is 12 residues. The DNA for the CDR3 is TGTGCCAGCAGTTTGCGGGCCCCTGAAGCTTTCTTT. Translated: CASSLRAPEAFF.